This entry is about one TCR beta chain. The data belong to a study of HIV-infected patients and healthy controls. Each CDR3 protein gets one entry after TCRdb re-called the 5' RACE reads with MiXCR. Of approximately 67,000 distinct CDR3 sequences listed, 16% are singletons. Source material: CD4+ T cells from blood. The receptor was derived from a human donor in good health.

Here the CDR3 reads CASSLVRRGSPLHF. Here the CDR3 DNA reads TGTGCCAGCAGCTTAGTGCGCAGGGGATCACCCCTCCACTTT. The V call is TRBV7-9, the J call TRBJ1-6; tentatively, D is TRBD1 (6 bases). V lost 1 base and J lost 10, with 11 bases in between. Germline V gives CDR1 SEHNR, CDR2 FQNEAQ (reference sequence). The length of the CDR3 is 14 residues. The complete variable domain, with remaining parts taken from reference TRBV7-9 and TRBJ1-6, reads DTGVSQNPRHKITKRGQNVTFRCDPISEHNRLYWYRQTLGQGPEFLTYFQNEAQLEKSRLLSDRFSAERPKGSFSTLEIQRTEQGDSAMYLCASSLVRRGSPLHFGNGTRLTVT.